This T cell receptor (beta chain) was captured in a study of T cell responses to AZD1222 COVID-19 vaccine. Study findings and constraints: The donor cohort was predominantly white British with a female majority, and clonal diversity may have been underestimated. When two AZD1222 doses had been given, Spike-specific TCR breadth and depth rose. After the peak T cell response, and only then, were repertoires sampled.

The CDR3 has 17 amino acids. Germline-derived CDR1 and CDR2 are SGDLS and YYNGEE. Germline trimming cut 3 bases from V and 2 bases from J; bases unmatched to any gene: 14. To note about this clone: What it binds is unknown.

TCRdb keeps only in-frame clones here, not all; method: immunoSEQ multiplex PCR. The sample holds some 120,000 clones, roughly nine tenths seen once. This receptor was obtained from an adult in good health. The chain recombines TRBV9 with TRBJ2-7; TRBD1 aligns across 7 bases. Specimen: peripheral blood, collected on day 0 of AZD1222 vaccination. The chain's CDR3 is CASSATSNRDSPYEQYF. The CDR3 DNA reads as TGTGCCAGCAGCGCGACAAGCAACCGGGACAGTCCCTACGAGCAGTACTTC.